Reported below is one T cell receptor (beta chain). The data belong to a study of T cells after yellow fever vaccination. From germline, CDR1 is SQVTM and CDR2 ANQGSEA. Trimming pared 6 bases from V and 1 base from J, leaving 19 bases between. There are 16 residues in the CDR3. Via MiXCR, TCRdb re-called the 5' RACE reads, giving one row per CDR3 protein. The sample shows fewer than 450,000 distinct CDR3 sequences, 9.5% to 13% of them seen only once. The source material was PBMCs, sampled on the day of the first yellow fever vaccination. The sequence was obtained from a man aged 18 to 30 who received the YFV17D yellow fever vaccine. This chain uses TRBV29-1 with TRBJ2-1, with unresolved D. Here the CDR3 reads CSVTLGGPDSYNEQFF. In DNA form, the CDR3 reads TGCAGCGTAACCCTCGGTGGGCCCGATTCCTACAATGAGCAGTTCTTC.